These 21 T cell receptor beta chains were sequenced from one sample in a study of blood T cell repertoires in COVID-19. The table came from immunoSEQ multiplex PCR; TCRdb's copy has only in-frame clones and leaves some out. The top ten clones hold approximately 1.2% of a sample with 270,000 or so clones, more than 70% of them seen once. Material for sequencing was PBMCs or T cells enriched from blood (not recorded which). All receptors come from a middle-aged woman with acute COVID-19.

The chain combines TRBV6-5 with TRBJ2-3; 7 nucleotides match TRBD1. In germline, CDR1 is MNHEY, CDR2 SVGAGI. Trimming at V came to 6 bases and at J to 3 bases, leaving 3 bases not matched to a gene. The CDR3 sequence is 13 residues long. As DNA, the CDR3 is TGTGCCAGCAGACACAGGGGAACAGATACGCAGTATTTT. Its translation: CASRHRGTDTQYF.

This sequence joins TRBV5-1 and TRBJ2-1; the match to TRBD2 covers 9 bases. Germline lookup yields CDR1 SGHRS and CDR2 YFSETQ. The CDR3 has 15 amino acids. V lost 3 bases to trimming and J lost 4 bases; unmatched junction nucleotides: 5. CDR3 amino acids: CASSSTSGPYNEQFF. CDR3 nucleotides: TGCGCCAGCAGCTCGACTAGCGGCCCATACAATGAGCAGTTCTTC. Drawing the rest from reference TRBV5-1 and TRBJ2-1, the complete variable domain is KAGVTQTPRYLIKTRGQQVTLSCSPISGHRSVSWYQQTPGQGLQFLFEYFSETQRNKGNFPGRFSGRQFSNSRSEMNVSTLELGDSALYLCASSSTSGPYNEQFFGPGTRLTVL.

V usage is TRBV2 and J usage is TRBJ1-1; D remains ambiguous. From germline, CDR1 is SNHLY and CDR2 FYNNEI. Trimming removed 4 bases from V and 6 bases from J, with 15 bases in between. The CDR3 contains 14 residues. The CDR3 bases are TGTGCCAGCAGTGGCGACATCTTCGGGGCTGAAGCTTTCTTT. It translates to CASSGDIFGAEAFF. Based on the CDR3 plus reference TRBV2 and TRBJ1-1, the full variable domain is EPEVTQTPSHQVTQMGQEVILRCVPISNHLYFYWYRQILGQKVEFLVSFYNNEISEKSEIFDDQFSVERPDGSNFTLKIRSTKLEDSAMYFCASSGDIFGAEAFFGQGTRLTVV.

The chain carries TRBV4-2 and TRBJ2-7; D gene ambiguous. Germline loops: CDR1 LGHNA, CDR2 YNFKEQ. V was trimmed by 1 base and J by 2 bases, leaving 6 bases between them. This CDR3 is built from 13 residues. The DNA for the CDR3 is TGTGCCAGCAGCCAAGTGGCAGCCTACGAGCAGTACTTC. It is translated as CASSQVAAYEQYF.

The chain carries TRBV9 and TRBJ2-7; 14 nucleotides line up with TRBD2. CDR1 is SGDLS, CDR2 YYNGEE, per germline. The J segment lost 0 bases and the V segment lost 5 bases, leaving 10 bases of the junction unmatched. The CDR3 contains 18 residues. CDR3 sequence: CASSSGTSGSLTSYEQYF. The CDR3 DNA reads TGTGCCAGCAGTTCCGGGACTAGCGGGAGTCTCACCTCCTACGAGCAGTACTTC.

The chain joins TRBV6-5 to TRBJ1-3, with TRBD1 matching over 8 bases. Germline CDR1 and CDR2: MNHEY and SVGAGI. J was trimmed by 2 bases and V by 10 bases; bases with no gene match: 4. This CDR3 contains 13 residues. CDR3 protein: CAISDRAGNTIYF. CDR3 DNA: TGTGCCATCTCGGACAGGGCTGGAAACACCATATATTTT.

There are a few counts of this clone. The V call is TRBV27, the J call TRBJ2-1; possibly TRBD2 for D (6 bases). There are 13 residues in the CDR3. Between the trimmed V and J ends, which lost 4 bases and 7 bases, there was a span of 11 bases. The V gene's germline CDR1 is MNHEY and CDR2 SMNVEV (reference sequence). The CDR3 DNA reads TGTGCCAGCAGTTGGCGGGAACGGAATGAGCAGTTCTTC. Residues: CASSWRERNEQFF.

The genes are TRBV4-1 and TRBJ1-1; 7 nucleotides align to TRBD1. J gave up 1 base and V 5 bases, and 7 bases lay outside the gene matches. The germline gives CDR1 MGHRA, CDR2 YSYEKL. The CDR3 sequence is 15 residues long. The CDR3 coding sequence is TGCGCCAGCAGCTACCGGGGACAGTCGAACACTGAAGCTTTCTTT. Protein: CASSYRGQSNTEAFF.

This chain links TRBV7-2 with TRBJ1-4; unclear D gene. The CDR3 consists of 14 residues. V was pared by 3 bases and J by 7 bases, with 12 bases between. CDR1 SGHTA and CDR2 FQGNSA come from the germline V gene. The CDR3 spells CASSFRQEGEKLFF. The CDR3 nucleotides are TGTGCCAGCAGCTTTCGGCAGGAAGGTGAAAAACTGTTTTTT.

This CDR3 is CAIRTGLPSGNTIYF. The DNA for the CDR3 is TGTGCCATCAGGACGGGTCTTCCCTCTGGAAACACCATATATTTT. V gene TRBV10-3 combines with J gene TRBJ1-3, with unresolved D. V lost 6 bases and J lost 0, with 12 bases in between. CDR1 and CDR2 from the germline V gene are ENHRY and SYGVKD. The CDR3 loop spans 15 amino acids.

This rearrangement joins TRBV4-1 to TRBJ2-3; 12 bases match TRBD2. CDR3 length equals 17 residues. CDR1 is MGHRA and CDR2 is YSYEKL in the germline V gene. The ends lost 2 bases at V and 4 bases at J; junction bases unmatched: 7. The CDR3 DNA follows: TGCGCCAGCAGCCAATACCCGGCTAGCGGGAGGGCAGATACGCAGTATTTT. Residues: CASSQYPASGRADTQYF.

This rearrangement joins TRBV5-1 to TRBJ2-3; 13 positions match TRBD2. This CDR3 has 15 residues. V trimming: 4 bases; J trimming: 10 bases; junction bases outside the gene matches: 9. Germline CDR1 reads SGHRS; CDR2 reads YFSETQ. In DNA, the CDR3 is TGCGCCAGCAGCCCGGGAACTAGCGGGAGGGTACCGCAGTATTTT. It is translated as CASSPGTSGRVPQYF.

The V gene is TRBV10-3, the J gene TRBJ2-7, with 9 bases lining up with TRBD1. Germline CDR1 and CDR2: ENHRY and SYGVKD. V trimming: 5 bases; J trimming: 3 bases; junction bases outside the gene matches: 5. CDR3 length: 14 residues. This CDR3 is CAISSGTGIYEQYF. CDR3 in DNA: TGTGCCATCAGTTCCGGGACAGGGATCTACGAGCAGTACTTC.

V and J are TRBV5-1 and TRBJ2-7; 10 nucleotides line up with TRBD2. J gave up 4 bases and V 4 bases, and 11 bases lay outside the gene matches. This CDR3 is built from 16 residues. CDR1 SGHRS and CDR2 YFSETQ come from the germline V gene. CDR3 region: CASSTAAAGGPYEQYF. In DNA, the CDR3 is TGCGCCAGCAGCACCGCAGCAGCGGGAGGGCCTTACGAGCAGTACTTC.

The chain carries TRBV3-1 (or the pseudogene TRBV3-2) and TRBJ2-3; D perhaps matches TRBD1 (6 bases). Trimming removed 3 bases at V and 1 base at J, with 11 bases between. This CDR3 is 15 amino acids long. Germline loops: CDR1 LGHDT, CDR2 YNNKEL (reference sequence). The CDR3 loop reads CASSHADRGTDTQYF. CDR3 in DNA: TGTGCCAGCAGCCACGCGGACAGAGGCACAGATACGCAGTATTTT.

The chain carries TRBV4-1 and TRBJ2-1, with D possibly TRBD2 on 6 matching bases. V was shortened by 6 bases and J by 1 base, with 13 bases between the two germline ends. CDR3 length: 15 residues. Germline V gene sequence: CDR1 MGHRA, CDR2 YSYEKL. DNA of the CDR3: TGCGCCAGCAGACTAGCACTGACATCCTACAATGAGCAGTTCTTC. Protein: CASRLALTSYNEQFF.

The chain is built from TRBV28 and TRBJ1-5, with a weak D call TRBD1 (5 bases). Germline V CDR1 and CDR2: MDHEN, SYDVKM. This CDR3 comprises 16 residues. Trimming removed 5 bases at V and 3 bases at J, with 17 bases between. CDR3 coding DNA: TGTGCCAGCAGTCCGCACCTCTACAGGTACAATCAGCCCCAGCATTTT. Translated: CASSPHLYRYNQPQHF. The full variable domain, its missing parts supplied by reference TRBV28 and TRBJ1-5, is DVKVTQSSRYLVKRTGEKVFLECVQDMDHENMFWYRQDPGLGLRLIYFSYDVKMKEKGDIPEGYSVSREKKERFSLILESASTNQTSMYLCASSPHLYRYNQPQHFGDGTRLSIL.

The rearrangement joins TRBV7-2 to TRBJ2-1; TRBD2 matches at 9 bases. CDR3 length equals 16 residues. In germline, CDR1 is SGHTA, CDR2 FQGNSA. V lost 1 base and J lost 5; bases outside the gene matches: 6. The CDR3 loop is CASSLVVGLANNEQFF. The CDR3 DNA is TGTGCCAGCAGCTTAGTGGTGGGACTAGCTAACAATGAGCAGTTCTTC.

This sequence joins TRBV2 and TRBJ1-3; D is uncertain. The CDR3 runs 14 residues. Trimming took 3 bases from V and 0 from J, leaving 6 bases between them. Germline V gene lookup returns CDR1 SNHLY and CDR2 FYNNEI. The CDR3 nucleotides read TGTGCCAGCAGTGATCCTAGCTCTGGAAACACCATATATTTT. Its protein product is CASSDPSSGNTIYF.

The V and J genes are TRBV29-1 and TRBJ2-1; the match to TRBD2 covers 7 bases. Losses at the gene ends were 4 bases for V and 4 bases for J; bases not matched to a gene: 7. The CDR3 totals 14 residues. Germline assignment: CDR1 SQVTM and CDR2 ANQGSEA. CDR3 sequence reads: CSVVLGLPYNEQFF. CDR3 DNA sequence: TGCAGCGTTGTTTTGGGACTACCATACAATGAGCAGTTCTTC.

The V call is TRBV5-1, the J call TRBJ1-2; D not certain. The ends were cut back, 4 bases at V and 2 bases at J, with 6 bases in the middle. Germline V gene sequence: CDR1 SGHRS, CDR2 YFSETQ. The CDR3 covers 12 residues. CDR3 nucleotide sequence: TGCGCCAGCAGCGGGGAGAACTATGGCTACACCTTC. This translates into CASSGENYGYTF.